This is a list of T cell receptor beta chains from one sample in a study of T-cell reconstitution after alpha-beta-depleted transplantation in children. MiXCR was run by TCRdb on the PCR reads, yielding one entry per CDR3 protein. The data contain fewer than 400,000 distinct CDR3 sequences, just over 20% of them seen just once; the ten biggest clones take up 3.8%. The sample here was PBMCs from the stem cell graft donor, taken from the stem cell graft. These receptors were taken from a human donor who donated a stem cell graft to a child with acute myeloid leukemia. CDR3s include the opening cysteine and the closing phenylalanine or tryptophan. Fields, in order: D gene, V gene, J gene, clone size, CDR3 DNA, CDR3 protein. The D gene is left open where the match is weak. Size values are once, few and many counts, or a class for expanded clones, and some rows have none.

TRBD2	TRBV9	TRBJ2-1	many	TGTGCCAGCAGCGTAGATCCTAGCGGGTCTCGCAATGAGCAGTTCTTC	CASSVDPSGSRNEQFF
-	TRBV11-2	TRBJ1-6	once	TGTGCCAGCAGCCAGGAGGGTGAGGAAAGCTCCTATAATTCACCCCTCCACTTT	CASSQEGEESSYNSPLHF
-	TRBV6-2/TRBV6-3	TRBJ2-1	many	TGTGCCAGCAGTCCGGGGCCGATTGAGCAGTTCTTC	CASSPGPIEQFF
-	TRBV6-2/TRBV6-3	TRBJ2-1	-	TGTGCCAGCAGTTACGGGACTACAGGGTTCGGTGAGCAGTTCTTC	CASSYGTTGFGEQFF
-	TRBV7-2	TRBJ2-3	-	TGTGCCAGCAGCAAGGGACTTCCCACAGATACGCAGTATTTT	CASSKGLPTDTQYF
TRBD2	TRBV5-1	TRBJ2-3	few	TGCGCCAGCAGCTTACGGACTAGCGGGAGTGGGACAGATACGCAGTATTTT	CASSLRTSGSGTDTQYF
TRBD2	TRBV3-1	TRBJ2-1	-	TGTGCCAGCAGCCGGGGAAGCGGGAGTGGTAATGAGCAGTTCTTC	CASSRGSGSGNEQFF
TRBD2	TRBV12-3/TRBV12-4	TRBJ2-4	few	TGTGCCAGCAGTTTAACTGGCGGGAGGGCCATTCAGTACTTC	CASSLTGGRAIQYF
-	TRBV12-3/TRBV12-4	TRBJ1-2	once	TGTGCCAGCAGTTTGCGAGGGCCCAACTATGGCTACACCTTC	CASSLRGPNYGYTF
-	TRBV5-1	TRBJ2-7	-	TGCGCCAGCACCCCGGGATCTCTCTACGAGCAGTACTTC	CASTPGSLYEQYF
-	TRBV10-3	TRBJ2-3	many	TGTGCCATCAGTCCAGGGGACGATACGCAGTATTTT	CAISPGDDTQYF
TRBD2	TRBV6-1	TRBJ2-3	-	TGTGCCAGCAGTCCACAAGGACTAGCGGGAAGCACAGATACGCAGTATTTT	CASSPQGLAGSTDTQYF
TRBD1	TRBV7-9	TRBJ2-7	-	TGTGCCAGCAGCCTGACAGGGGTCCCCTACGAGCAGTACTTC	CASSLTGVPYEQYF
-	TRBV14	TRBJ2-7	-	TGTGCCAGCAGCCAACCTTACCAGGGTAGATACGAGCAGTACTTC	CASSQPYQGRYEQYF
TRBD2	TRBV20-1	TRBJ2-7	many	TGCAGTGCTAGTGGGGGACTAGCGGGGCCGACCTACGAGCAGTACTTC	CSASGGLAGPTYEQYF
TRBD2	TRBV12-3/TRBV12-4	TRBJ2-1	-	TGTGCCAGCAGGTCTAGCGGACAAAACAATGAGCAGTTCTTC	CASRSSGQNNEQFF
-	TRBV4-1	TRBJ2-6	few	TGCGCCAGCAGCCAATGGGACGGAAAGCGAACCCTCTCTGGGGCCAACGTCCTGACTTTC	CASSQWDGKRTLSGANVLTF
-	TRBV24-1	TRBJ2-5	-	TGTGCCACCAGTGATCAGAACCAAGAGACCCAGTACTTC	CATSDQNQETQYF
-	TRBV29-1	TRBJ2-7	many	TGCAGCGTTTCAAAGGGTTTCAACGAGCAGTACTTC	CSVSKGFNEQYF
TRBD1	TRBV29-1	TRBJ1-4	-	TGCAGCGCCACCCCCCAGGGGGCCAATGAAAAACTGTTTTTC	CSATPQGANEKLFF
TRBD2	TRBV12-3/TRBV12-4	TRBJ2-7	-	TGTGCCAGCAGTCCGCTAGCGGGAGAAGCCGAGCAGTACTTC	CASSPLAGEAEQYF
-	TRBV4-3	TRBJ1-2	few	TGCGCCAGCAGCCAAGCAGGAACCTTCTATGGCTACACCTTC	CASSQAGTFYGYTF